This entry concerns a single T cell receptor (beta chain). These data belong to a study of cytotoxic CD8 clonotypes in ibrutinib-treated CLL. Study context: Responses: roughly 25 partial, 2 complete; after median approximately six years, approximately 15 stayed remitted, around twelve progressed.

The repertoire was sequenced with immunoSEQ multiplex PCR; TCRdb's copy has only in-frame clones and lacks some. The profile covers some 200,000 clones, with approximately 75% appearing a single time and 10% to 12% taken by the ten largest. The CDR3 length is 12 residues. V lost 8 bases to trimming and J lost 3 bases, with 9 bases between them. The germline V gene encodes CDR1 SNHLY and CDR2 FYNNEI. Sequencing was performed on PBMCs, taken after 12 months of ibrutinib treatment. The chain is built from TRBV2 and TRBJ2-3; D gene unclear. The source of this sequence is a human donor with chronic lymphocytic leukemia. CDR3 nucleotide sequence: TGTGCCAGCGAAGCGAGGACAGATACGCAGTATTTT. Residues: CASEARTDTQYF.